This record looks at one TCR beta chain sequence and its context. The antigen is undetermined. The data belong to a study of shared clonotypes between healthy human individuals. Across the whole study: The plates for each donor numbered three CD4 naive, three CD4 memory, two CD8 naive and one CD8 memory. Findings and limits, study-wide: Non-shared clonotypes showed lower generation probabilities than clonotypes common to all four donors.

Naive CD8 cells lacked CD45RO, underwent positive selection for CCR7 and left out terminally differentiated effector memory CD45RA+ cells. This CDR3 has 19 residues. Germline assignment: CDR1 LGHNA and CDR2 YSLEER. J was trimmed by 4 bases and V by 4 bases; bases with no gene match: 14. Template for every sorted-subset replicate PCR totaled around 200 ng DNA, roughly 30,000 T cell genomes. Measured with immunoSEQ multiplex PCR; TCRdb has only the in-frame clones, and not every one. The sample includes around 2,000,000 clones, about 95% seen only once; the top ten take 0.9% to 1.4%. This receptor was obtained from a young man in good health. The source material was naive CD8+ T cells sorted from blood. The chain employs TRBV4-3 and TRBJ2-5, with 14 bases matching TRBD2. The CDR3 DNA reads as TGCGCCAGCAGCCCCCTTGCGGGACTAGCGGGAGAGGGGGGAGAGACCCAGTACTTC. Its protein is CASSPLAGLAGEGGETQYF.